This record concerns one T cell receptor (beta chain) sequence. Its matching antigen is unknown. This CDR3 is 15 amino acids long. Germline assignment: CDR1 KGHSH and CDR2 LQKENI. Trimming removed 6 bases at V and 0 bases at J, with 12 bases between. TCRdb processed the 5' RACE reads anew with MiXCR; each CDR3 protein has one entry. The top ten clones hold 24% of a sample with 300,000 to 350,000 distinct CDR3 sequences, approximately 4.2% of them seen once. This entry is derived from a study of T cells after yellow fever vaccination. General observations from the study: A large majority of primary-vaccination clones showed up again after the booster (about 96% CD4, about 87% CD8).

Sequences were derived from PBMCs, sampled 5 days after the yellow fever booster vaccination. This receptor was taken from a man younger than 35 who received the YFV17D yellow fever vaccine. This chain links TRBV18 with TRBJ1-3, with unresolved D. The CDR3 DNA reads TGTGCCAGCTCCAGATTAACCAACTCTGGAAACACCATATATTTT. This translates into CASSRLTNSGNTIYF.